This T cell receptor (beta chain) was recorded in a study of cytomegalovirus exposure and HLA in healthy donors. Germline assignment: CDR1 SGHKS and CDR2 YYEKEE (reference sequence). CDR3 length equals 14 residues. After removal of 5 bases from V and 5 bases from J, the junction contained 9 bases not matched to a gene. General study results and limits: Analyzed later, association rates of TCRs varied across HLA loci, with DRB1 most and HLA-C fewest. V- and J-gene trimming of TCR beta was linked (in a later analysis) to a missense DCLRE1C variant.

Of note for this clone: The antigen is not known.

The PCR contained 60 Vbeta and 13 Jbeta primers. Here immunoSEQ multiplex PCR was the method, and the copy in TCRdb shows in-frame clones only, minus some. This repertoire shows approximately 190,000 clones, over 65% found once; its top ten account for roughly 3.1%. The chain carries TRBV5-5 and TRBJ1-1; TRBD1 matches at 7 bases. The clonotype comes from a middle-aged man in good health and CMV-seropositive. Sequencing was done on a sample of PBMCs. This chain's CDR3 is CASRDTGATTEAFF. CDR3 nucleotide sequence: TGTGCCAGCAGGGATACAGGGGCCACGACTGAAGCTTTCTTT. The full variable domain, its missing parts supplied by reference TRBV5-5 and TRBJ1-1, is DAGVTQSPTHLIKTRGQQVTLRCSPISGHKSVSWYQQVLGQGPQFIFQYYEKEERGRGNFPDRFSARQFPNYSSELNVNALLLGDSALYLCASRDTGATTEAFFGQGTRLTVV.